These 27 T cell receptor beta chains originate from one sample sequenced in a study of OX40 agonist ivuxolimab in advanced cancers. Clones were read by immunoSEQ multiplex PCR, and TCRdb kept only the in-frame ones, dropping some. Among about 60,000 clones, about four fifths were seen once, and the ten largest hold approximately 1.9%. The input for sequencing was CD4+ or CD8+ T cells sorted from blood, taken in a trial of the OX40 agonist ivuxolimab. The receptor source for this set is an adult with an advanced solid tumor such as melanoma, head and neck, liver or kidney cancer.

This sequence joins TRBV5-6 and TRBJ2-3; 11 bases map to TRBD2. The CDR3 loop spans 15 amino acids. Trimming cost V 4 bases and J 3 bases; bases outside gene matches: 4. Germline loops: CDR1 SGHDT, CDR2 YYEEEE. The CDR3 DNA follows: TGTGCCAGCAGCCCCGGGACTAGCGGTACAGATACGCAGTATTTT. It yields the protein CASSPGTSGTDTQYF.

The genes are TRBV19 and TRBJ1-5, with D perhaps TRBD1 (5 bases). Germline CDR1 LNHDA, CDR2 SQIVND (reference sequence). Trimming stripped 3 bases from V and 2 bases from J, with 11 bases between. The CDR3 has 15 amino acids. The CDR3, as DNA: TGTGCCAGTAGTATGGGGGGTGCGGGCAATCAGCCCCAGCATTTT. Protein sequence: CASSMGGAGNQPQHF.

This rearrangement joins TRBV7-9 to TRBJ2-5, with 11 bases aligning to TRBD1. The trim removed 1 base at V and 3 bases at J, leaving 4 bases unmatched. The CDR3 consists of 16 residues. Germline CDR1 reads SEHNR; CDR2 reads FQNEAQ (reference sequence). The CDR3 coding sequence is TGTGCCAGCAGCTTAGGGACAGGGGGCGCGGAAGAGACCCAGTACTTC. It yields the protein CASSLGTGGAEETQYF.

This clone has just a few counts. The gene calls are TRBV30 and TRBJ1-3; D is ambiguous. The V end lost 0 bases, the J end lost 3 bases, and 6 bases lay between the germline ends. Germline V gene lookup returns CDR1 GTSNPN and CDR2 SVGIG (reference sequence). The CDR3 has 13 amino acids. CDR3 region: CAWSVIGGNTIYF. The CDR3 DNA sequence: TGTGCCTGGAGTGTAATCGGTGGAAACACCATATATTTT.

The chain carries TRBV4-3 and TRBJ1-4, with TRBD1 as a possible D gene (5 bases). The CDR3 has 17 residues. The germline gives CDR1 LGHNA, CDR2 YSLEER. V lost 0 bases and J 7 bases, leaving 18 bases between the germline ends. The DNA of the CDR3 is TGCGCCAGCAGCCAAGACCCGCCCGGGACGAAGAGTGAAAAACTGTTTTTT. Translating it yields CASSQDPPGTKSEKLFF.

This chain links TRBV2 with TRBJ1-5; the D is unclear. This CDR3 has 12 amino acids. Germline V gives CDR1 SNHLY, CDR2 FYNNEI. Trimming shortened V by 6 bases and J by 9 bases, and 12 bases separated the two germline ends. The CDR3 reads CASRAMSGPQHF. The CDR3 region has the DNA TGTGCCAGCAGGGCTATGAGCGGGCCCCAGCATTTT.

The rearrangement links TRBV5-8 to TRBJ2-2; 7 nucleotides match TRBD1. With 0 bases clipped from V and 5 bases from J, the junction kept 10 bases outside the gene matches. Germline CDR1 reads SGHTS; CDR2 reads YDEGEE. The CDR3 is 17 residues long. The CDR3 region has the DNA TGTGCCAGCAGCTTGGCCCGGGACAGCCTCGGGACCGGGGAGCTGTTTTTT. Its protein product is CASSLARDSLGTGELFF.

This chain links TRBV29-1 with TRBJ1-1, with 9 bases lining up with TRBD1. V lost 7 bases, J lost 1 base, and 4 bases stayed unmatched. CDR3 size: 13 residues. CDR1 is SQVTM, CDR2 ANQGSEA, per germline. The CDR3 DNA is TGCAGCGCCGGGGACAGGGAGAACACTGAAGCTTTCTTT. Protein sequence: CSAGDRENTEAFF.

The V call is TRBV5-5, the J call TRBJ2-2; D remains unclear. With 4 bases removed from V and 2 bases from J, the gap between germline ends came to 3 bases. Germline lookup yields CDR1 SGHKS and CDR2 YYEKEE (reference sequence). CDR3 length equals 12 residues. In DNA, the CDR3 is TGTGCCAGCAGCACAAACACCGGGGAGCTGTTTTTT. Encoded protein: CASSTNTGELFF. The whole variable domain, filled in from reference TRBV5-5 and TRBJ2-2, reads DAGVTQSPTHLIKTRGQQVTLRCSPISGHKSVSWYQQVLGQGPQFIFQYYEKEERGRGNFPDRFSARQFPNYSSELNVNALLLGDSALYLCASSTNTGELFFGEGSRLTVL.

The gene calls are TRBV11-2 and TRBJ2-3, with D tentatively TRBD1 or TRBD2 (5 bases each). The V and J ends lost 5 bases and 0 bases respectively, with 12 bases between them. The CDR3 is made up of 15 amino acids. Germline V gives CDR1 SGHAT, CDR2 FQNNGV. CDR3 loop: CASSRDQPSTDTQYF. CDR3 nucleotide sequence: TGTGCCAGCAGCCGGGACCAACCGAGCACAGATACGCAGTATTTT.

The chain links TRBV18 to TRBJ1-1, with D possibly TRBD1 on 6 matching bases. The CDR3 is 16 amino acids. Trimming took 3 bases from V and 0 from J, leaving 14 bases between them. Germline V lookup: CDR1 KGHSH, CDR2 LQKENI. The CDR3 DNA is TGTGCCAGCTCACCTAGACAGGTTGCCATGAACACTGAAGCTTTCTTT. It is translated as CASSPRQVAMNTEAFF.

V gene TRBV18 combines with J gene TRBJ2-1; D gene unclear. The V and J ends lost 2 bases and 2 bases respectively, with 4 bases between them. Looked up from germline, CDR1 is KGHSH and CDR2 is LQKENI. The CDR3 runs 13 residues. CDR3 loop: CASSPAPYNEQFF. CDR3 nucleotide sequence: TGTGCCAGCTCACCAGCACCCTACAATGAGCAGTTCTTC.

Only one count was recorded for this clone. The chain recombines TRBV19 with TRBJ1-3; D call uncertain. The germline V and J ends were trimmed by 0 bases and 8 bases, with 8 bases remaining between them. Germline CDR1 and CDR2: LNHDA and SQIVND (reference sequence). CDR3 length: 13 residues. CDR3 coding DNA: TGTGCCAGTAGTATAGATCCTTCGGACACCATATATTTT. As protein: CASSIDPSDTIYF.

Here the CDR3 reads CASSQDMYLNEQYF. Here the CDR3 DNA reads TGCGCCAGCAGCCAAGATATGTATCTTAACGAGCAGTACTTC. The chain joins TRBV4-1 to TRBJ2-5; D ambiguous. The J call may be mistaken, given a closer DNA end match to TRBJ2-7. This CDR3 contains 14 residues. From germline, CDR1 is MGHRA and CDR2 YSYEKL.

The chain couples TRBV11-3 to TRBJ2-1, with 7 bases fitting TRBD2. The germline V gene encodes CDR1 SGHNT and CDR2 YENEEA. This CDR3 has 14 amino acids. Losses at the gene ends were 5 bases for V and 4 bases for J; bases not matched to a gene: 5. CDR3 coding DNA: TGTGCCAGCAGCCCTAGCGGAGTATACAATGAGCAGTTCTTC. Protein: CASSPSGVYNEQFF. The complete variable domain, with remaining parts taken from reference TRBV11-3 and TRBJ2-1, reads EAGVVQSPRYKIIEKKQPVAFWCNPISGHNTLYWYLQNLGQGPELLIRYENEEAVDDSQLPKDRFSAERLKGVDSTLKIQPAELGDSAVYLCASSPSGVYNEQFFGPGTRLTVL.

The rearrangement links TRBV28 to TRBJ2-5, with 10 bases aligning to TRBD1. From germline, CDR1 is MDHEN and CDR2 SYDVKM. The CDR3 covers 15 residues. With V trimmed by 3 bases and J by 5 bases, 6 bases remained unmatched. CDR3 sequence (DNA): TGTGCCAGCAGTTTTCGGCCGGACAGGGGGGAGACCCAGTACTTC. It is translated as CASSFRPDRGETQYF.

The rearrangement joins TRBV6-1 to TRBJ1-2; D remains unclear. Trimming took 11 bases from V and 7 from J, leaving 23 bases between them. The CDR3 spans 14 residues. Germline V lookup: CDR1 MNHNS, CDR2 SASEGT. CDR3 nucleotides: TGTGCCTCCTATCCGGGTGCCGAGCGTCGTGGCTACACCTTC. It codes for CASYPGAERRGYTF.

V usage is TRBV2 and J usage is TRBJ2-7, with 10 bases that match TRBD2. The CDR3 length is 14 residues. From germline, CDR1 is SNHLY and CDR2 FYNNEI. After removal of 6 bases from V and 6 bases from J, the junction contained 8 bases not matched to a gene. CDR3 DNA: TGTGCCAGCAGGCCAGGACTAGCGGTCGGCGAGCAGTACTTC. It encodes CASRPGLAVGEQYF.

V is TRBV5-1 and J is TRBJ1-4, with a possible D match to TRBD1 (5 bases). CDR3 size: 13 residues. Trimming took 0 bases from V and 8 from J, leaving 8 bases between them. From germline, CDR1 is SGHRS and CDR2 YFSETQ. The CDR3 nucleotides read TGCGCCAGCAGCTTGGCAGGGAACGAAAAACTGTTTTTT. Translating it yields CASSLAGNEKLFF.

The CDR3 sequence: CASGSRSSGNTIYF. In DNA form, the CDR3 reads TGTGCTAGTGGTTCCCGGAGCTCTGGAAACACCATATATTTT. The rearrangement uses TRBV12-5 and TRBJ1-3, with D hard to call. The CDR3 is 14 amino acids. CDR1 and CDR2 (germline): LGHNT, FRNRAP. V lost 4 bases and J lost 0, with 7 bases in between.

The chain links TRBV29-1 to TRBJ2-1; 12 nucleotides match TRBD2. The V gene end was trimmed by 7 bases and the J gene end by 6 bases; junction bases not matched to a gene: 7. Germline V lookup: CDR1 SQVTM, CDR2 ANQGSEA. The CDR3 covers 14 residues. The CDR3: CSADRTSGVNEQFF. CDR3 bases: TGCAGCGCTGACAGGACTAGCGGGGTCAATGAGCAGTTCTTC.

This chain uses TRBV7-9 with TRBJ1-3; maybe TRBD1 (6 bases). Trimming pared 5 bases from V and 7 bases from J, leaving 12 bases between. The CDR3 has 13 residues. Per the germline V gene, CDR1 is SEHNR and CDR2 is FQNEAQ (reference sequence). The CDR3 here is CASSQDRKNTIYF. As DNA, the CDR3 is TGTGCCAGCAGCCAGGACAGAAAGAACACCATATATTTT.

This clone was observed once. V usage is TRBV6-5 and J usage is TRBJ2-7; 9 positions match TRBD1. CDR1 is MNHEY and CDR2 is SVGAGI in the germline V gene. CDR3 length: 14 amino acids. V shed 5 bases and J 4 bases; nucleotides not matched to a gene: 6. As DNA, the CDR3 is TGTGCCAGCAGTCCTGGGACAGGGTGGTACGAGCAGTACGTC. This codes for CASSPGTGWYEQYV.

This chain uses TRBV19 with TRBJ2-1, with D maybe TRBD2 (6 bases). This CDR3 has 15 amino acids. V dropped 3 bases and J dropped 5 bases, with 14 bases sitting between them. Germline assignment: CDR1 LNHDA and CDR2 SQIVND (reference sequence). DNA of the CDR3: TGTGCCAGTAGTATTGGCGGGAACATTCACAATGAGCAGTTCTTC. Amino acids: CASSIGGNIHNEQFF.

This clone was counted a few times. V usage is TRBV19 and J usage is TRBJ1-2; D not resolved. Trimming left V 2 bases short and J 1 base short, with 11 bases between. The germline gives CDR1 LNHDA, CDR2 SQIVND (reference sequence). The CDR3 totals 15 residues. CDR3 coding DNA: TGTGCCAGTAGTATATGGGATACAATTAACTATGGCTACACCTTC. Its protein product is CASSIWDTINYGYTF.

This sequence joins TRBV6-5 and TRBJ2-3, with 11 bases identical to TRBD2. Germline V gene sequence: CDR1 MNHEY, CDR2 SVGAGI. This CDR3 is built from 15 residues. V lost 6 bases and J lost 2; bases outside the gene matches: 4. CDR3 DNA: TGTGCCAGCAGACGACTAGCGGGATTCACAGATACGCAGTATTTT. This encodes CASRRLAGFTDTQYF.

This chain links TRBV28 with TRBJ2-3; 11 nucleotides match TRBD2. The CDR3 runs to 12 residues. Germline CDR1 and CDR2: MDHEN and SYDVKM. Unmatched junction bases numbered 6, after V lost 5 bases and J lost 14 bases. CDR3: CASSLTSGRWYF. The DNA of the CDR3 is TGTGCCAGCAGTCTAACTAGCGGGAGATGGTATTTT.